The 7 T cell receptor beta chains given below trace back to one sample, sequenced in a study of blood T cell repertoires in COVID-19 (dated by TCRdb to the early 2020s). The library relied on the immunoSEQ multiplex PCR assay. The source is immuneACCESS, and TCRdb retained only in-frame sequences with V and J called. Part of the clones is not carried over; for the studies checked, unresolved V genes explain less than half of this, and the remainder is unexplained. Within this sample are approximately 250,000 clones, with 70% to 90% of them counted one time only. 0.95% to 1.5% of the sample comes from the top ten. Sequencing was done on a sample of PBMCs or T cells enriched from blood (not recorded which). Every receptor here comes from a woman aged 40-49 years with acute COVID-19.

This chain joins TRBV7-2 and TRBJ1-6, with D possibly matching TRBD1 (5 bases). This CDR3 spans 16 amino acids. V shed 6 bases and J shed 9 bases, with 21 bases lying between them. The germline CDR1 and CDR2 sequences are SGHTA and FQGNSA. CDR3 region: CASRIAGDAVGSPLHF. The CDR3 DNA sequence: TGTGCCAGCAGGATTGCGGGGGATGCGGTGGGTTCACCCCTCCACTTT.

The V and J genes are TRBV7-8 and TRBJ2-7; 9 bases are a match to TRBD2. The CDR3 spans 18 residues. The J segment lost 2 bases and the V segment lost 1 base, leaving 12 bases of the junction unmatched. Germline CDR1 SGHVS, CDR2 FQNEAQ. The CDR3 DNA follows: TGTGCCAGCAGCTTAGATGGGGCTAGCGGGATTTTAGCCTACGAGCAGTACTTC. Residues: CASSLDGASGILAYEQYF.

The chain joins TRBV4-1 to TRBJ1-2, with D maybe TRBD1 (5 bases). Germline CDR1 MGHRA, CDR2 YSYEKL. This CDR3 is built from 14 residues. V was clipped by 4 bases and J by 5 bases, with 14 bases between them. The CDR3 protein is CASSPLGLAYGYTF. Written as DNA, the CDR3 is TGCGCCAGCAGCCCCCTGGGACTGGCATATGGCTACACCTTC.

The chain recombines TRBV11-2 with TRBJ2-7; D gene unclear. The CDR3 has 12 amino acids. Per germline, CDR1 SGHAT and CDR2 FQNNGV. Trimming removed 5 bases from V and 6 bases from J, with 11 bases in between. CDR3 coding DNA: TGTGCCAGCAGCAGACTGAATCCCGAGCAGTACTTC. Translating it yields CASSRLNPEQYF.

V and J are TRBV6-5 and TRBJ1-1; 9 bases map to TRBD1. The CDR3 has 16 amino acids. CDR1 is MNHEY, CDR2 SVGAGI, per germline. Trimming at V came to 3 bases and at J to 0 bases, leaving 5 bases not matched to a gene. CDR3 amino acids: CASSYGQGPLNTEAFF. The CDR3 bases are TGTGCCAGCAGTTATGGACAGGGGCCCTTGAACACTGAAGCTTTCTTT.

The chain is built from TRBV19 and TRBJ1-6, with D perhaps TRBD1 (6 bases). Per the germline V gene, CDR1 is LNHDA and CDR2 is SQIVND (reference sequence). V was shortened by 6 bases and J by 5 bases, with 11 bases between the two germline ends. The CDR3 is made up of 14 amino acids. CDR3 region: CASSWTAHNSPLHF. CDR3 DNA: TGTGCCAGTAGCTGGACAGCTCATAATTCACCCCTCCACTTT.

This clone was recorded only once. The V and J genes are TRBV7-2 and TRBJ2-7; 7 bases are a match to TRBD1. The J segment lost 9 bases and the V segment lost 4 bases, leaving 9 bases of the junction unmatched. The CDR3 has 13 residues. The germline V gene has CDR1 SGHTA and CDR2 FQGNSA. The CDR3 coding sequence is TGTGCCAGCAGCTCCAACCCTACAGGGGCGCAGTACGTC. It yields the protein CASSSNPTGAQYV.